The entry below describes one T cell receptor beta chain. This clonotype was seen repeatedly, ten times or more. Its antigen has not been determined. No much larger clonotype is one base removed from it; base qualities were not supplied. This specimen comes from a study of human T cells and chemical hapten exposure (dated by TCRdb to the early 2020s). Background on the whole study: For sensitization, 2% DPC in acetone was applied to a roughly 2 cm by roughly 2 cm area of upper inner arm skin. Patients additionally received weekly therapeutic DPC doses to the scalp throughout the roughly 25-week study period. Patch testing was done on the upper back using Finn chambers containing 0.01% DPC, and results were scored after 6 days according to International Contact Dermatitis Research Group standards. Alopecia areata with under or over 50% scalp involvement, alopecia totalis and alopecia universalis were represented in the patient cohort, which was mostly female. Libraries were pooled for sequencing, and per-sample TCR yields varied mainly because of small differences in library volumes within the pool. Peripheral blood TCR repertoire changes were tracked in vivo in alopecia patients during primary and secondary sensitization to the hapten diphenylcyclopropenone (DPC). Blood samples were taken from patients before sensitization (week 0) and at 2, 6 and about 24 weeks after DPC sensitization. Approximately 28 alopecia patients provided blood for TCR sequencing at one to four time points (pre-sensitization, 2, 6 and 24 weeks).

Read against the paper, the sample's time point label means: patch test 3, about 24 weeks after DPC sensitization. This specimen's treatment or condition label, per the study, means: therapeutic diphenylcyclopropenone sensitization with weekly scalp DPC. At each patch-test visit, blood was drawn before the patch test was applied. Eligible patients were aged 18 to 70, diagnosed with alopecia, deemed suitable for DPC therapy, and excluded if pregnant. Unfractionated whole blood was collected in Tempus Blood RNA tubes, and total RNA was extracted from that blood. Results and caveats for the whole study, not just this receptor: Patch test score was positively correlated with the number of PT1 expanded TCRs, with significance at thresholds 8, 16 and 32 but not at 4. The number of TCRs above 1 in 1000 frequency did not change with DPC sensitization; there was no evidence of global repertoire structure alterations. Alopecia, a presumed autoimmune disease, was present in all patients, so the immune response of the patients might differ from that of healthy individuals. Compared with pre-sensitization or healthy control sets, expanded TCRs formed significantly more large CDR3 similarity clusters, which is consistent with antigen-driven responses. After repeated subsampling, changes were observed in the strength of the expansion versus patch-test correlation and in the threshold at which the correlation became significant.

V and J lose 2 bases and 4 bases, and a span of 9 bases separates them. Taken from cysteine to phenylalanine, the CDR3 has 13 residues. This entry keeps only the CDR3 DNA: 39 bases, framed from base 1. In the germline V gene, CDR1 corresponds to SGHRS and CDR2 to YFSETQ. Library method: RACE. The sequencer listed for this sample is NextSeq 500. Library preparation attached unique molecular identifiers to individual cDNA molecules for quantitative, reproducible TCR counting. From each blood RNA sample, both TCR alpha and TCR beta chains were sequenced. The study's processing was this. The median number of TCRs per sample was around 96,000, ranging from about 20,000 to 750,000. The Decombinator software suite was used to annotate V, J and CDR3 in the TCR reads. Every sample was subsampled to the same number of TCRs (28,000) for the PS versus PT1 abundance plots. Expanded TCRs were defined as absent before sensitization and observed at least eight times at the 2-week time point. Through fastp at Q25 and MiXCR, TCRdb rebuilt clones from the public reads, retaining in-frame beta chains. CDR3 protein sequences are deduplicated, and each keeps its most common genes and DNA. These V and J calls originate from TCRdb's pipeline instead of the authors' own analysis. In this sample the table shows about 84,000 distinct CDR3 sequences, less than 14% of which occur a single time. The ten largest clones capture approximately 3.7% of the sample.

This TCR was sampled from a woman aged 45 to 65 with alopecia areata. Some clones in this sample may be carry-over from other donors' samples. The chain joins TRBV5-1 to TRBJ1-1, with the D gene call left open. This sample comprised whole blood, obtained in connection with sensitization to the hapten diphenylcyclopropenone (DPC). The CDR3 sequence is CASSFPGSTEAFF. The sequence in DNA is TGCGCCAGCAGCTTTCCGGGGAGCACTGAAGCTTTCTTT.